The rows below give T cell receptor beta chains drawn from one sample of a study of T cell clones after liver transplantation. Repertoires were generated with immunoSEQ multiplex PCR, while TCRdb's copy carries only in-frame clones and drops some. Here the sample spans roughly 80,000 clones, over 80% being singletons. The sample here was CD4+ T cells from blood, taken at the 22-month timepoint. The receptor source for this set is a human patient who received a liver transplant. The graft donor may have contributed some T cells. Each CDR3 is given with its conserved first and last residue. The D gene is left open where the match is weak. Rows may omit the clone size; those that give it use once, few, many or a size class.

clone size | D gene | J gene | V gene | CDR3 DNA | CDR3 protein
. | TRBD1 | TRBJ1-4 | TRBV28 | TGTGCCAGCAGCCTGGACAGGGGGCGCTTTGAAAAACTGTTTTTT | CASSLDRGRFEKLFF
. | . | TRBJ2-7 | TRBV4-1 | TGCGCCAGCAGCCCGCTAGGCCCCCTAGGTGGGCAGCAGTACTTC | CASSPLGPLGGQQYF
. | . | TRBJ2-5 | TRBV6-5 | TGTGCCAGCATTGCTGGCGGGGAAGAGACCCAGTACTTC | CASIAGGEETQYF
. | TRBD1 | TRBJ2-7 | TRBV6-5 | TGTGCCAGCAGTCGCATAGACAGGGGAATCAACGAGCAGTACTTC | CASSRIDRGINEQYF
. | . | TRBJ2-3 | TRBV5-5 | TGTGCCAGCAGCTTTCAGGCGGGGTCCACAGATACGCAGTATTTT | CASSFQAGSTDTQYF
. | . | TRBJ2-2 | TRBV5-1 | TGCGCCAGCAGCTTGAGAGGCCTCCAGTCCTCCACCGGGGAGCTGTTTTTT | CASSLRGLQSSTGELFF
. | . | TRBJ2-3 | TRBV11-2 | TGTGCCAGCAGCACGGCGGACAGAACCACAGATACGCAGTATTTT | CASSTADRTTDTQYF
few | TRBD1 | TRBJ2-7 | TRBV9 | TGTGCCAGCGGGAAGACAGGGCACCACGAGCAGTACTTC | CASGKTGHHEQYF
. | TRBD2 | TRBJ2-7 | TRBV6-6 | TGTGCCAGTTCCGGGGGGGCCTACGAGCAGTACTTC | CASSGGAYEQYF
. | . | TRBJ1-2 | TRBV29-1 | TGCAGCGTTGCGGCTCCCGGGGGCTACACCTTC | CSVAAPGGYTF
. | . | TRBJ1-1 | TRBV13 | TGTGCCAGCAGCCCGAGACAGGCGATGAACACTGAAGCTTTCTTT | CASSPRQAMNTEAFF
. | TRBD1 | TRBJ1-5 | TRBV7-2 | TGTGCCAGCAGCACACAGGGGGCAGGTCAGCCCCAGCATTTT | CASSTQGAGQPQHF
. | . | TRBJ1-3 | TRBV21-1 | TGTGCCAGCAGCAAAAGTAGGGACAGGGGGGGGCACACCATATATTTT | CASSKSRDRGGHTIYF
. | TRBD2 | TRBJ2-1 | TRBV7-2 | TGTGCCAGCAGCAAAATTAGCGGGGTTGGGTACAATGAGCAGTTCTTC | CASSKISGVGYNEQFF
. | . | TRBJ2-7 | TRBV28 | TGTGTGAGCAGGAGCTCCTACGAGCAGTACTTC | CVSRSSYEQYF
. | . | TRBJ1-5 | TRBV6-5 | TGTGCCAGCTGGAAAAGAGGGCCCCAGCATTTT | CASWKRGPQHF
few | TRBD1 | TRBJ1-1 | TRBV4-3 | TGCGCCAGCAGCCGAACCGGGACAGGGGGCACTGAAGCTTTCTTT | CASSRTGTGGTEAFF
. | TRBD2 | TRBJ2-3 | TRBV27 | TGTGCCAGCAGTCTTGGGACTAGAATTGCAGATACGCAGTATTTT | CASSLGTRIADTQYF
. | . | TRBJ2-7 | TRBV7-9 | TGTGCCAGCAGCTTAGAATTGAGGACAGAAGCCTACGAGCAGTACTTC | CASSLELRTEAYEQYF
. | TRBD1 | TRBJ1-4 | TRBV5-4 | TGTGCCAGCAGCTCTCGGACAGGGGCTAATGAAAAACTGTTTTTT | CASSSRTGANEKLFF
. | TRBD2 | TRBJ2-2 | TRBV7-6 | TGTGCCAGCAGCCTTAGACTAGCGCAGGCCGGGGAGCTGTTTTTT | CASSLRLAQAGELFF
. | . | TRBJ1-2 | TRBV6-1 | TGTGCCAGCGTCAGTGCATCAGACCGCGTATCTATAGACACCTTC | CASVSASDRVSIDTF
. | . | TRBJ1-1 | TRBV5-1 | TGCGCCAGCAGCTTGTTTCAGGGAGAGGGGTCTGAAGCTTTCTTT | CASSLFQGEGSEAFF
. | . | TRBJ1-1 | TRBV4-1 | TGCGCCAGCAGCCAAGGTTCGGGCAGTTTTAACACTGAAGCTTTCTTT | CASSQGSGSFNTEAFF
. | . | TRBJ2-7 | TRBV19 | TGTGCCAGTAGTAAGGCAGCCTCCTACGAGCAGTACTTC | CASSKAASYEQYF
few | . | TRBJ2-1 | TRBV20-1 | TGCAGTGCTACAAGCAGACATGAGCAGTTCTTC | CSATSRHEQFF
. | . | TRBJ1-3 | TRBV4-1 | TGCGCCAGCAGCCAAGGACACAGCGGCAACTCTGGAAACACCATATATTTT | CASSQGHSGNSGNTIYF
. | . | TRBJ1-2 | TRBV28 | TGTGCCAGCAGTTTATTGGCCCCAGACAGCTATGGCTACACCTTC | CASSLLAPDSYGYTF
. | TRBD2 | TRBJ2-1 | TRBV10-3 | TGTGCCATCAATAGCGGGAGCTTTGGGTACAATGAGCAGTTCTTC | CAINSGSFGYNEQFF
. | . | TRBJ1-1 | TRBV28 | TGTGCCAGCAGTTTGATTGGGACTCCAGCTTTCTTT | CASSLIGTPAFF
. | . | TRBJ2-4 | TRBV15 | TGTGCCACCAGCAGAGATGCTTGGGGTTCCAAAAACATTCAGTACTTC | CATSRDAWGSKNIQYF
few | . | TRBJ2-1 | TRBV5-1 | TGCGCCAGCAGCTTACAAGCGGCAAACAATGAGCAGTTCTTC | CASSLQAANNEQFF
few | . | TRBJ2-7 | TRBV21-1 | TGTGCCAGCTCCTTTGGGGGGTACGAGCAGTACTTC | CASSFGGYEQYF
. | TRBD2 | TRBJ2-1 | TRBV6-1 | TGTGCCAGCAGTGCGCGGGAGGGTGAGCAGTTCTTC | CASSAREGEQFF
few | . | TRBJ1-4 | TRBV7-9 | TGTGCCAGCAGCGAAAGCGGAGATAATGAAAAACTGTTTTTT | CASSESGDNEKLFF
. | . | TRBJ2-7 | TRBV5-4 | TGTGCCAGCAGCGTAGGGTCGACGAGGTCCCTCGTGCACTTC | CASSVGSTRSLVHF
. | . | TRBJ1-3 | TRBV5-1 | TGCGCCAGCAAAGAGACAGTGCTTGCCTCTGGAAACACCATATATTTT | CASKETVLASGNTIYF
. | . | TRBJ1-1 | TRBV28 | TGTGCCAGCCACTTCGGGGGCATATACACTGAAGCTTTCTTT | CASHFGGIYTEAFF
. | TRBD2 | TRBJ2-5 | TRBV5-1 | TGCGCCAGCAGATTTAGCGGGAAAGAGACCCAGTACTTC | CASRFSGKETQYF
. | . | TRBJ1-1 | TRBV18 | TGTGCCAGCTCACCCCAGAAGAACACTGAAGCTTTCTTT | CASSPQKNTEAFF
once | TRBD2 | TRBJ2-1 | TRBV11-1 | TGTGCCAGCAGCTTAGCCTCGTTCGCGGGAGCTGAGCAGTTCTTC | CASSLASFAGAEQFF
. | . | TRBJ2-2 | TRBV5-6 | TGTGCCAGCAGCTTTTATTCAGGGTTAACTGGGGAGCTGTTTTTT | CASSFYSGLTGELFF
once | TRBD2 | TRBJ2-7 | TRBV7-7 | TGTGCTAGCAGCCAAGCAGCGGGGAACGAGCAGTACTTC | CASSQAAGNEQYF
. | TRBD1 | TRBJ2-6 | TRBV18 | TGTGCCAGCTCACCAGCGACAGGGGGCGCTTCTGGGGCCAACGTCCTGACTTTC | CASSPATGGASGANVLTF
few | TRBD1 | TRBJ2-7 | TRBV7-2 | TGTGCCAGCAGCCCGGCAGGGGGTAGCTCCTACGAGCAGTACTTC | CASSPAGGSSYEQYF
few | . | TRBJ1-2 | TRBV6-1 | TGTGCCAGCAGTGAAGCGTCGAATAACTATGGCTACACCTTC | CASSEASNNYGYTF
. | . | TRBJ2-2 | TRBV9 | TGTGCCAGCAGCTCTGATACCGGGGAGCTGTTTTTT | CASSSDTGELFF